The clone carrying this T cell receptor (beta chain) appeared a single time. Assignment of participants to cohorts was predicated upon participant-reported clinical history. Produced via immunoSEQ multiplex PCR; TCRdb's table is partial and in-frame only. The sample includes approximately 450,000 clones, roughly nine tenths of them seen just once. This specimen belongs to a study of blood T cell repertoires in COVID-19. The junction had 4 bases not matched to a gene; V was cut back by 3 bases and J by 7 bases. The CDR3 totals 14 residues. Per germline, CDR1 MNHEY and CDR2 SMNVEV (reference sequence). The sample comprised PBMCs or T cells enriched from blood (not recorded which). The sequence was obtained from a man aged 25-45 years who had recovered from COVID-19. The chain couples TRBV27 to TRBJ1-4, with TRBD1 identical over 8 bases. The CDR3 DNA reads TGTGCCAGCAGTTTCAGGGGGCGAGGTGAAAAACTGTTTTTT. Protein product: CASSFRGRGEKLFF.